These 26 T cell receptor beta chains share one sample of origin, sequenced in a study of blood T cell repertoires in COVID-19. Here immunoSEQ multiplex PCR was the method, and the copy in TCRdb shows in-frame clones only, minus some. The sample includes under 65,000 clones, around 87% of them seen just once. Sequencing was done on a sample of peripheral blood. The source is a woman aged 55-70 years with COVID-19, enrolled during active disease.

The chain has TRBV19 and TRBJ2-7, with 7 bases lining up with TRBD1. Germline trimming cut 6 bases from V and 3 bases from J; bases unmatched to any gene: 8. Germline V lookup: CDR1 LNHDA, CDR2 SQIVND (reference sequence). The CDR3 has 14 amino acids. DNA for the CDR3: TGTGCCAGTAGCCTTAGGACAGGAAACTACGAGCAGTACTTC. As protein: CASSLRTGNYEQYF.

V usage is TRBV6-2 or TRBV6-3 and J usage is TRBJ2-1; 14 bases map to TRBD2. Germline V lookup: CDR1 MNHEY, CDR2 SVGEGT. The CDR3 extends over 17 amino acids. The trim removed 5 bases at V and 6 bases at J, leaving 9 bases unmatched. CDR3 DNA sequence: TGTGCCAGCAGTCCGACTAGCGGGAGGGCCGGGCTCAATGAGCAGTTCTTC. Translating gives CASSPTSGRAGLNEQFF.

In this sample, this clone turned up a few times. CDR3 loop: CASHGANVLTF. CDR3 sequence (DNA): TGTGCCAGCCATGGGGCCAACGTCCTGACTTTC. The rearrangement joins TRBV9 to TRBJ2-6; D unresolved. The CDR3 consists of 11 residues. Trimming stripped 7 bases from V and 3 bases from J, with 2 bases between. CDR1 and CDR2 from the germline V gene are SGDLS and YYNGEE.

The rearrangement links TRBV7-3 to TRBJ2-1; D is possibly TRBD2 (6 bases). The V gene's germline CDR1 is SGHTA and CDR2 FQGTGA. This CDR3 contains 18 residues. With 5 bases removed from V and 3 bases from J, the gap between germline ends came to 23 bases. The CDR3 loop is CASSPSGWVADYYNEQFF. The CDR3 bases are TGTGCCAGCAGCCCCAGCGGTTGGGTAGCGGATTACTACAATGAGCAGTTCTTC.

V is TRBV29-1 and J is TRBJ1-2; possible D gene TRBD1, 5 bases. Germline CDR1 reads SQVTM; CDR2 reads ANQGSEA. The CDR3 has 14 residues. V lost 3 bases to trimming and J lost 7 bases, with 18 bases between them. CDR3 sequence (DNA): TGCAGCGTTGATGGAGGGACGGGATATGGTGGCTACACCTTC. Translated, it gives CSVDGGTGYGGYTF.

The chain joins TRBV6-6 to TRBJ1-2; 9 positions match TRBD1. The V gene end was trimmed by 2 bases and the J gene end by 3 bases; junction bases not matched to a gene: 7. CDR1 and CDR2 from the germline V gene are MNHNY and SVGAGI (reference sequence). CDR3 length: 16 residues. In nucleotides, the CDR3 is TGTGCCAGCAGTTACGGGGGACAGGGAAGTCACTATGGCTACACCTTC. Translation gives CASSYGGQGSHYGYTF.

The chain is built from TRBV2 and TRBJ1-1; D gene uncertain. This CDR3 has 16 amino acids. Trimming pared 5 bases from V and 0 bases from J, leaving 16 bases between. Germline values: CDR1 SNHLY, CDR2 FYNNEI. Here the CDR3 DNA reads TGTGCCAGCAGTCTCGGGAGTTTCGGGATGAACACTGAAGCTTTCTTT. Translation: CASSLGSFGMNTEAFF.

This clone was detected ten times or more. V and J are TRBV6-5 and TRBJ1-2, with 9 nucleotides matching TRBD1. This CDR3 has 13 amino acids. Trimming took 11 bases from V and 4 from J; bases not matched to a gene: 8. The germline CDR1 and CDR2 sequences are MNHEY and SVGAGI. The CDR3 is CASLSGQGYGYTF. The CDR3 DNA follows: TGTGCCTCCCTGTCGGGACAGGGCTATGGCTACACCTTC.

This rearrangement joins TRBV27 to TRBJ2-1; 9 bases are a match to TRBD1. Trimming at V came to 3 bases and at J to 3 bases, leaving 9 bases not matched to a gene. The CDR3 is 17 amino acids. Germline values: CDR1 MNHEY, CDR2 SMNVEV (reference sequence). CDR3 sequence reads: CASSFLASGQGYNEQFF. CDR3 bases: TGTGCCAGCAGTTTTTTGGCTTCGGGACAGGGCTACAATGAGCAGTTCTTC.

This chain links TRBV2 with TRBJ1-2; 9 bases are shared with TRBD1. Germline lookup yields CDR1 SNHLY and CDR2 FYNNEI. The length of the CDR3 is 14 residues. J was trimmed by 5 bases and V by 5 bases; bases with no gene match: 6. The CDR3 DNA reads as TGTGCCAGCAGTTTCGGGACAGGGACGTATGGCTACACCTTC. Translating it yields CASSFGTGTYGYTF. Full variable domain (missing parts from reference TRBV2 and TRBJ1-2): EPEVTQTPSHQVTQMGQEVILRCVPISNHLYFYWYRQILGQKVEFLVSFYNNEISEKSEIFDDQFSVERPDGSNFTLKIRSTKLEDSAMYFCASSFGTGTYGYTFGSGTRLTVV.

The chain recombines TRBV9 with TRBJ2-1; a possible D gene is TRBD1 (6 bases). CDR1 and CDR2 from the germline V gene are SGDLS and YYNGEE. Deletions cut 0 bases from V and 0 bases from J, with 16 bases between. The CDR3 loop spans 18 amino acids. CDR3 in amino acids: CASSVDGVGTNSYNEQFF. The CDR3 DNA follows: TGTGCCAGCAGCGTAGATGGGGTAGGGACAAACTCCTACAATGAGCAGTTCTTC. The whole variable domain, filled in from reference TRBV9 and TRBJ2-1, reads DSGVTQTPKHLITATGQRVTLRCSPRSGDLSVYWYQQSLDQGLQFLIQYYNGEERAKGNILERFSAQQFPDLHSELNLSSLELGDSALYFCASSVDGVGTNSYNEQFFGPGTRLTVL.

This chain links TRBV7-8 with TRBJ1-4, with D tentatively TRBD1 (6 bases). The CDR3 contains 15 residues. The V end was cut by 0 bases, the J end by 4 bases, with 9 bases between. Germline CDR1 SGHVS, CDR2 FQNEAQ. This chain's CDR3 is CASSLAGDNNEKLFF. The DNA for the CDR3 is TGTGCCAGCAGCTTAGCTGGGGACAATAATGAAAAACTGTTTTTT.

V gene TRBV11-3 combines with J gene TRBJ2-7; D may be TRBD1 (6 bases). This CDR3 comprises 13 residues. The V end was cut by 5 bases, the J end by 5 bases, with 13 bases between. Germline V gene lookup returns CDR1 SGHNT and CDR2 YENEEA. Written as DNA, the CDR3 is TGTGCCAGCAGCCCGGACAGTATCCACGAGCAGTACTTC. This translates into CASSPDSIHEQYF.

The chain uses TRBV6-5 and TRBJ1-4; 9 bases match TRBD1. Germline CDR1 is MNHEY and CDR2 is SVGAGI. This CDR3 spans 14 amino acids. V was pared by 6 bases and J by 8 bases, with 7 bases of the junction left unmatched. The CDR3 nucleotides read TGTGCCAGCAGAGGACAGGGGAGGCGGGAAAAACTGTTTTTT. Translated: CASRGQGRREKLFF.

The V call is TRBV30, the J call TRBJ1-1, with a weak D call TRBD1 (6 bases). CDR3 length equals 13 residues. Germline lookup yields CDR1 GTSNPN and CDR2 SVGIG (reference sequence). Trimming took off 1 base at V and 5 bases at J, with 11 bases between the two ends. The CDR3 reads CAWSGGRGTEAFF. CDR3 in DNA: TGTGCCTGGAGTGGCGGGAGGGGGACTGAAGCTTTCTTT.

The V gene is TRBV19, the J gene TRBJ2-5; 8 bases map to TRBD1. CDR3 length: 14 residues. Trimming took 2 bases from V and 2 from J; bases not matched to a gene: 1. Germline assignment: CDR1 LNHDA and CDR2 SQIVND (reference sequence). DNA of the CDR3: TGTGCCAGTAGTATACGACAGGGGCAAGAGACCCAGTACTTC. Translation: CASSIRQGQETQYF.

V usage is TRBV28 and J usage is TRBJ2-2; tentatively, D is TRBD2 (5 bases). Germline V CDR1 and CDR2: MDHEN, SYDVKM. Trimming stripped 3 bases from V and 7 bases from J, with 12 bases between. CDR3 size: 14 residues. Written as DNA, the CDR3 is TGTGCCAGCAGTTTTGGGAGTCTCATCGGGGAGCTGTTTTTT. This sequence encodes CASSFGSLIGELFF.

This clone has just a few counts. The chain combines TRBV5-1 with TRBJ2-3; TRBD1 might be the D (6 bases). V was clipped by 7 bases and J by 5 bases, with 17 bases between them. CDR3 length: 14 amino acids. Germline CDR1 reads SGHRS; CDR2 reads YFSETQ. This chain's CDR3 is CASCVQGLGDTQYF. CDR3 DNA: TGCGCCAGCTGTGTGCAGGGGTTGGGAGATACGCAGTATTTT.

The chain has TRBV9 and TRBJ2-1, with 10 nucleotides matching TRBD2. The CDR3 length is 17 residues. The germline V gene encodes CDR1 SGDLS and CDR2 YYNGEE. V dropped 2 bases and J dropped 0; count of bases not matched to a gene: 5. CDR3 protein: CASSVGIAGGSYNEQFF. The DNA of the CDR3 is TGTGCCAGCAGCGTGGGAATAGCGGGGGGCTCCTACAATGAGCAGTTCTTC.

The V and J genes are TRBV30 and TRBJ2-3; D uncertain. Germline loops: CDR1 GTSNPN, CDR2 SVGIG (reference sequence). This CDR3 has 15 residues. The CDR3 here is CALGSVPLGTDTQYF. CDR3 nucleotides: TGTGCTCTAGGATCCGTGCCCCTTGGTACAGATACGCAGTATTTT. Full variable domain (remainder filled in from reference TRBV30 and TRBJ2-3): SQTIHQWPATLVQPVGSPLSLECTVEGTSNPNLYWYRQAAGRGLQLLFYSVGIGQISSEVPQNLSASRPQDRQFILSSKKLLLSDSGFYLCALGSVPLGTDTQYFGPGTRLTVL.

CDR3 sequence: CASSSNRIGGERPKNIQYF. In DNA form, the CDR3 reads TGTGCCAGCAGCTCGAACCGGATAGGGGGCGAGCGGCCCAAAAACATTCAGTACTTC. This chain joins TRBV6-8 and TRBJ2-4, with TRBD1 identical over 7 bases. V gave up 6 bases and J gave up 2 bases; unmatched junction bases: 19. CDR3 length: 19 residues. CDR1 is MNHGY, CDR2 SAAAGT, per germline.

Here the CDR3 DNA reads TGTGCCAGCAGCTTCCTGCCCAACTCACTAGCGGGGGATCAAGAGACCCAGTACTTC. Its translation: CASSFLPNSLAGDQETQYF. The chain carries TRBV7-6 and TRBJ2-5, with TRBD2 matching 11 bases. Germline V gene data show CDR1 as SGHVS and CDR2 as FNYEAQ. With V trimmed by 3 bases and J by 2 bases, 14 bases remained unmatched. This CDR3 region has 19 residues.

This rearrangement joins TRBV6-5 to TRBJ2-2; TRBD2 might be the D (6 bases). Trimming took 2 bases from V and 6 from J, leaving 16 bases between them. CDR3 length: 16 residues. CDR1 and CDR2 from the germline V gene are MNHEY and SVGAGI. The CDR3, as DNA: TGTGCCAGCAGTTACACCTTAATGGGGGAGGCCGGGGAGCTGTTTTTT. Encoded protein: CASSYTLMGEAGELFF.

In DNA form, the CDR3 reads TGTGCCAGCAGCACGGGACAGGGGCTCTCCGGGGAGCTGTTTTTT. It codes for CASSTGQGLSGELFF. The V gene is TRBV5-6, the J gene TRBJ2-2, with 10 bases fitting TRBD1. In germline, CDR1 is SGHDT, CDR2 YYEEEE. This CDR3 has 15 residues. Unmatched junction bases numbered 6, after V lost 4 bases and J lost 6 bases.

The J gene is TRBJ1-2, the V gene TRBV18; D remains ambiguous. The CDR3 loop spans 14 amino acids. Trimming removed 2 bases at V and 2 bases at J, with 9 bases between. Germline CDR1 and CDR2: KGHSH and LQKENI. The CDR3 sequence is CASSPAASNYGYTF. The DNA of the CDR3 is TGTGCCAGCTCACCAGCGGCGAGCAACTATGGCTACACCTTC.

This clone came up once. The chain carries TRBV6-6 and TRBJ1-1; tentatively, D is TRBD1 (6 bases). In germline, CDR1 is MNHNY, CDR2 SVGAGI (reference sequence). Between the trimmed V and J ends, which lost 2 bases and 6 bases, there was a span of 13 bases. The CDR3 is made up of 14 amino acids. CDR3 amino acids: CASSYGGGLAEAFF. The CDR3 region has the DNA TGTGCCAGCAGTTACGGGGGGGGCTTAGCTGAAGCTTTCTTT.